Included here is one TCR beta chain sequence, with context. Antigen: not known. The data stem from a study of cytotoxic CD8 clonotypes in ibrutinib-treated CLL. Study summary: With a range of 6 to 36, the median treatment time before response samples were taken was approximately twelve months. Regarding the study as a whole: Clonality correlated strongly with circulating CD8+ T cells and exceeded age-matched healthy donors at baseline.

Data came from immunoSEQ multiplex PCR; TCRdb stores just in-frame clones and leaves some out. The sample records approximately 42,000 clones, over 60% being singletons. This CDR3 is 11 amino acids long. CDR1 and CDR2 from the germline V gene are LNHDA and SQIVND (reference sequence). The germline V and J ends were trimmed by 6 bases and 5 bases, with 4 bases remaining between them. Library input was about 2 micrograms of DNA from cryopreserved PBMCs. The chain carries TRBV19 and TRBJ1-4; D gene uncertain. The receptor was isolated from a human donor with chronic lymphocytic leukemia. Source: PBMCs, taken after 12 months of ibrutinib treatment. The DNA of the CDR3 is TGTGCCAGTAGGATAAATGAAAAACTGTTTTTT. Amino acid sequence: CASRINEKLFF.